This T cell receptor (beta chain) appears in the sequencing data of a study of CD8 T cells in ankylosing spondylitis. The CDR3 runs to 13 residues. Germline CDR1 reads SGDLS; CDR2 reads YYNGEE. Between the trimmed V and J ends, which lost 0 bases and 7 bases, there was a span of 8 bases. This clonotype was seen at least ten times. Its antigen is unidentified. Construction of TCR beta libraries was performed using quantitative 5'-RACE with molecular barcodes. TCRdb passed the 5' RACE reads through MiXCR, listing each CDR3 protein once. This table has tens of thousands of distinct CDR3 sequences, approximately 2.6% appearing once. Study conclusions and caveats: Clones linked to disease, bearing a CD8+ phenotype, were relatively rare in peripheral blood. Some of the motif variants had earlier been found in reactive arthritis patients' fluid and blood. The authors reported significant enrichment of disease-linked clones in matched ankylosing spondylitis synovial fluid.

The sequenced sample consisted of blood, either unsorted or a sorted T cell fraction (not recorded which). The clonotype was recovered from a male donor with ankylosing spondylitis or in good health (not recorded which). The genes are TRBV9 and TRBJ2-1; D assignment may be TRBD1 or TRBD2 (5 bases each). The CDR3 sequence is CASSVDEGNEQFF. Here the CDR3 DNA reads TGTGCCAGCAGCGTAGATGAGGGGAATGAGCAGTTCTTC.